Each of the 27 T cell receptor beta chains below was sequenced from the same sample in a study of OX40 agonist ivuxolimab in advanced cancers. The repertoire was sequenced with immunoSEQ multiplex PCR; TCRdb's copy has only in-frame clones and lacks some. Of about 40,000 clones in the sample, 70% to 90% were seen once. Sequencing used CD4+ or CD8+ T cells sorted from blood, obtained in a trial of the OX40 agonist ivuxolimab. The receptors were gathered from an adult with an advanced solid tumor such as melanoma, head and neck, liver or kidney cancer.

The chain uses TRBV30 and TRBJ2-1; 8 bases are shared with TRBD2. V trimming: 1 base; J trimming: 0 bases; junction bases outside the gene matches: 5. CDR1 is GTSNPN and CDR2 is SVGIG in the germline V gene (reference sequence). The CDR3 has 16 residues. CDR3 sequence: CAWSGVAGSSYNEQFF. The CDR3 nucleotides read TGTGCCTGGAGTGGGGTAGCGGGGAGCTCCTACAATGAGCAGTTCTTC.

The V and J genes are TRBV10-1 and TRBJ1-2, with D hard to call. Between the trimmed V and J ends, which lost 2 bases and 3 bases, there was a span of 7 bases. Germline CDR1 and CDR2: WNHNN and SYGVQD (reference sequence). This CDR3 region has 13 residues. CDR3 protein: CASSERQDYGYTF. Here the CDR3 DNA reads TGCGCCAGCAGTGAGCGCCAGGACTATGGCTACACCTTC.

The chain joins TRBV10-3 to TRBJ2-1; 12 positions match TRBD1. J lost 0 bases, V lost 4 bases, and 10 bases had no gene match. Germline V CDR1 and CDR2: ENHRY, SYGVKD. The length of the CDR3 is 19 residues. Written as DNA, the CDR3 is TGTGCCATCAGTGCCGCCCCCGGGGACAGGGGGCGCTCCTACAATGAGCAGTTCTTC. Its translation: CAISAAPGDRGRSYNEQFF.

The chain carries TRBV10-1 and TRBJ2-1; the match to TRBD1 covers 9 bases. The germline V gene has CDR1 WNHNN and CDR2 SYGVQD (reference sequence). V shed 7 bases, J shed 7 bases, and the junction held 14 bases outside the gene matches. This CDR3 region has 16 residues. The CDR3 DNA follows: TGCGCCAGCATTGGGATTCGCGGACAGGGGAAGAATGAGCAGTTCTTC. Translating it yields CASIGIRGQGKNEQFF.

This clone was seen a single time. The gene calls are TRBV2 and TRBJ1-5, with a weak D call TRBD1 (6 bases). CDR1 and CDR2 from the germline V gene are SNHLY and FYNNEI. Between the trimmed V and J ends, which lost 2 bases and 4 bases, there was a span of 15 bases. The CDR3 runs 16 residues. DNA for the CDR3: TGTGCCAGCAGTGAACAAAGAGGGACACCAAATCAGCCCCAGCATTTT. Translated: CASSEQRGTPNQPQHF.

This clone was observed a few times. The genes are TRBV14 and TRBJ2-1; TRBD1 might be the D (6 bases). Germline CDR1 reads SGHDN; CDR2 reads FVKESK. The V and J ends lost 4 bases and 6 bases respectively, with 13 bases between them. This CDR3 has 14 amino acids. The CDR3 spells CASSLPGRGNEQFF. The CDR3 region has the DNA TGTGCCAGCAGCCTCCCCGGCAGGGGCAATGAGCAGTTCTTC. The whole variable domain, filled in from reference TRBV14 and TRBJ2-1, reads EAGVTQFPSHSVIEKGQTVTLRCDPISGHDNLYWYRRVMGKEIKFLLHFVKESKQDESGMPNNRFLAERTGGTYSTLKVQPAELEDSGVYFCASSLPGRGNEQFFGPGTRLTVL.

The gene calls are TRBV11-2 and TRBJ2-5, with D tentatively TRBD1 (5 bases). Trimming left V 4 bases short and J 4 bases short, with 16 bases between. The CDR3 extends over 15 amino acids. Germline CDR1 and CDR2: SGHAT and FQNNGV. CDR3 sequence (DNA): TGTGCCAGCAGCTCCAATACAGGACGAGCAGAGACCCAGTACTTC. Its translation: CASSSNTGRAETQYF.

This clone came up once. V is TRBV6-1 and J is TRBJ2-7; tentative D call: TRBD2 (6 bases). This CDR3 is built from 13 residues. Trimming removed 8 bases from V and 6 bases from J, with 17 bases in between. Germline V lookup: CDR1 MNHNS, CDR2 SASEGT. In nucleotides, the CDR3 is TGTGCCAGCTCCAAGACGGGAGACCGCGAGCAGTACTTC. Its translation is CASSKTGDREQYF.

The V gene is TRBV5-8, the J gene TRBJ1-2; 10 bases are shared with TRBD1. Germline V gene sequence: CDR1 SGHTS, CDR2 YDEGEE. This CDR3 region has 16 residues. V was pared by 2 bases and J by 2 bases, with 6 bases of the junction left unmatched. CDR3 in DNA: TGTGCCAGCAGCTTTGCGCCGGGACAGGGGAACTATGGCTACACCTTC. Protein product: CASSFAPGQGNYGYTF.

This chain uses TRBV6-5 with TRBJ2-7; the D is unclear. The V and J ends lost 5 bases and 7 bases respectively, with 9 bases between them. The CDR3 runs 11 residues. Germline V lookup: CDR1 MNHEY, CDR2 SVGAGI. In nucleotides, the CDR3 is TGTGCCAGCAGTCTCCACTGGGAGCAGTACTTC. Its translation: CASSLHWEQYF.

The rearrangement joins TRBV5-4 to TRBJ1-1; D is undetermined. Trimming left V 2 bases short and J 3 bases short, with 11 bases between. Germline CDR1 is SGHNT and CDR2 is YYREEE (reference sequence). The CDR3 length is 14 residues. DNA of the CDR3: TGTGCCAGCAGCTTAGCTTCAAGGGACACTGAAGCTTTCTTT. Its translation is CASSLASRDTEAFF. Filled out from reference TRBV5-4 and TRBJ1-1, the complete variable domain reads ETGVTQSPTHLIKTRGQQVTLRCSSQSGHNTVSWYQQALGQGPQFIFQYYREEENGRGNFPPRFSGLQFPNYSSELNVNALELDDSALYLCASSLASRDTEAFFGQGTRLTVV.

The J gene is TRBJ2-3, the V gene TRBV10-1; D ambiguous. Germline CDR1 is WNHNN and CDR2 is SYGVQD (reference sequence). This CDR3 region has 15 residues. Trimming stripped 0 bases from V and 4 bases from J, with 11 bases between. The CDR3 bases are TGCGCCAGCAGTGAGTCGGCGTCTGCGGCAGATACGCAGTATTTT. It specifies CASSESASAADTQYF.

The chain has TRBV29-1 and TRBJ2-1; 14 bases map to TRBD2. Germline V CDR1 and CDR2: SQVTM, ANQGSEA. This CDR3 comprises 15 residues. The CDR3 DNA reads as TGCAGTCCACACGGGGGGACTAGCGGGAGTGATGAGCAGTTCTTC. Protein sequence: CSPHGGTSGSDEQFF.

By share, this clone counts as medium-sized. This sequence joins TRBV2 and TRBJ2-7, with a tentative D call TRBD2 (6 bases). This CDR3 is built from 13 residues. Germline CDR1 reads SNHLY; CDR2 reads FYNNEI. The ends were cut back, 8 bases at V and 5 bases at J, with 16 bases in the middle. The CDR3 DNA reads TGTGCCAGCTTGGGCGGGACGGTCAACGAGCAGTACTTC. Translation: CASLGGTVNEQYF.

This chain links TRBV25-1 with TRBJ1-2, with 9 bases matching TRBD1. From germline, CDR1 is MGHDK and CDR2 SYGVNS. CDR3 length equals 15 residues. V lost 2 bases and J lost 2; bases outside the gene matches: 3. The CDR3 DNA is TGTGCCAGCAGTGAACCCGGACAGGGGAACTATGGCTACACCTTC. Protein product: CASSEPGQGNYGYTF.

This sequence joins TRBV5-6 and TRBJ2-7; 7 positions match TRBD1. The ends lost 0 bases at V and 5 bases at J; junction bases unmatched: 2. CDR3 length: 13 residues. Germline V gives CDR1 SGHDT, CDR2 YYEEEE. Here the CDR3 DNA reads TGTGCCAGCAGCTTGGACAGGGGCCACGAGCAGTACTTC. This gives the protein CASSLDRGHEQYF.

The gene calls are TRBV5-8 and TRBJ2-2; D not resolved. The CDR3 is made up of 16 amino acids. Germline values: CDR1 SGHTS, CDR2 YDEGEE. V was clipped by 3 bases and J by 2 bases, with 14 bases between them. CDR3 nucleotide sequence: TGTGCCAGCAGCTCTTCCCGACCGATTAACACCGGGGAGCTGTTTTTT. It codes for CASSSSRPINTGELFF. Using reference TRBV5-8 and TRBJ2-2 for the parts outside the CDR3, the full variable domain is EAGVTQSPTHLIKTRGQQATLRCSPISGHTSVYWYQQALGLGLQFLLWYDEGEERNRGNFPPRFSGRQFPNYSSELNVNALELEDSALYLCASSSSRPINTGELFFGEGSRLTVL.

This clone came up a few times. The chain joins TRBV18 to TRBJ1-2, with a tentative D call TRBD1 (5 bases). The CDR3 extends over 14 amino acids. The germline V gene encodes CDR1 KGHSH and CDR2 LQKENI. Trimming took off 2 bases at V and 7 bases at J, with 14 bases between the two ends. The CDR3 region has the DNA TGTGCCAGCTCACCAACCAGGGACCCCGGTGGCTACACCTTC. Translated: CASSPTRDPGGYTF.

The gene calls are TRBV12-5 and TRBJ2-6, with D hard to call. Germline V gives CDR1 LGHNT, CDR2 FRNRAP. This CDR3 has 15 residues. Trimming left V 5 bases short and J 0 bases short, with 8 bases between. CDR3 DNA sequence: TGTGCTAGTGGTGCCCAGGCCTCTGGGGCCAACGTCCTGACTTTC. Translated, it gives CASGAQASGANVLTF.

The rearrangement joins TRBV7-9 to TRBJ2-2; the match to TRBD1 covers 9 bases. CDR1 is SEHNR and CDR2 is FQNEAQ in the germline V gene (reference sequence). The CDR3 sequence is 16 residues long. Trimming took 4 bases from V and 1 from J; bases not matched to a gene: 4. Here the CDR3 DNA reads TGTGCCAGCAGCTGGCGGACAGGGGTGAACACCGGGGAGCTGTTTTTT. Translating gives CASSWRTGVNTGELFF.

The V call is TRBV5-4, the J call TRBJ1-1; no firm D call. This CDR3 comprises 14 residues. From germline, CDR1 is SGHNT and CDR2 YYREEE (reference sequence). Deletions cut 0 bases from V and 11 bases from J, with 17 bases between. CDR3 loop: CASSLGAGPRVAFF. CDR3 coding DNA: TGTGCCAGCAGCTTGGGGGCAGGCCCGCGAGTGGCTTTCTTT.

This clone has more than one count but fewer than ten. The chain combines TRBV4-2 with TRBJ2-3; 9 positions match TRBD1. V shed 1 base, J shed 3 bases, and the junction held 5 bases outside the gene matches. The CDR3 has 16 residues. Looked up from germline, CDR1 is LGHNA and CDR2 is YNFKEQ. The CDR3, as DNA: TGTGCCAGCAGCCAAGGGGACAGGGAATTTACAGATACGCAGTATTTT. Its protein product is CASSQGDREFTDTQYF.

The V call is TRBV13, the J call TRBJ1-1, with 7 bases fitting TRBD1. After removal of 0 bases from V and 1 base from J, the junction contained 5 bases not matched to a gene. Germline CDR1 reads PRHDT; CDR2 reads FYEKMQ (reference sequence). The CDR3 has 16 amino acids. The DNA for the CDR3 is TGTGCCAGCAGCTTAGGCCTGCGGACAGGGAACACTGAAGCTTTCTTT. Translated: CASSLGLRTGNTEAFF. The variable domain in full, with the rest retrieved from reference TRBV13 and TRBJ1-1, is AAGVIQSPRHLIKEKRETATLKCYPIPRHDTVYWYQQGPGQDPQFLISFYEKMQSDKGSIPDRFSAQQFSDYHSELNMSSLELGDSALYFCASSLGLRTGNTEAFFGQGTRLTVV.

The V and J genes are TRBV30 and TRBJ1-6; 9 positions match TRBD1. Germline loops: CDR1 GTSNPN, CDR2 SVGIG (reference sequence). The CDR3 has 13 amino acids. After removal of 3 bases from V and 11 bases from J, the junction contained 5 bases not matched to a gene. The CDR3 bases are TGTGCCTGGAGATGGACAGGGGAGGCACCCCTCCACTTT. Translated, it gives CAWRWTGEAPLHF. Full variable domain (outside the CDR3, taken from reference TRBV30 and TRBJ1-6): SQTIHQWPATLVQPVGSPLSLECTVEGTSNPNLYWYRQAAGRGLQLLFYSVGIGQISSEVPQNLSASRPQDRQFILSSKKLLLSDSGFYLCAWRWTGEAPLHFGNGTRLTVT.

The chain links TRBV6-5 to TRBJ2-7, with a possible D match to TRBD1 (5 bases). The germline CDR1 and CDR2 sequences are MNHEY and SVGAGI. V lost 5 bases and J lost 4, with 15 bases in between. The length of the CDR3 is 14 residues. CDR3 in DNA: TGTGCCAGCAGTGGTGGACATACAGGATACGAGCAGTACTTC. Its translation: CASSGGHTGYEQYF.

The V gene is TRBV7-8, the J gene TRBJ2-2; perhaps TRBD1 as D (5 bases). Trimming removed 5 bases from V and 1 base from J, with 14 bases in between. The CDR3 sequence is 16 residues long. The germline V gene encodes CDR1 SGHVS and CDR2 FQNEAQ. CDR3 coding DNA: TGTGCCAGCAGCCTTGGGGCTTACCAGAACACCGGGGAGCTGTTTTTT. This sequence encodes CASSLGAYQNTGELFF.

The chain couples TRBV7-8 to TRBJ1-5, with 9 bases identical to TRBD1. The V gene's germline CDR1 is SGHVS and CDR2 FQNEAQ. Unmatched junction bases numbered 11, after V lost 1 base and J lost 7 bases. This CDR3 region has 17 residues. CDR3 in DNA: TGTGCCAGCAGCTTAGTGGGGACAGGGACCTCGGGGCAGCCCCAGCATTTT. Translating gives CASSLVGTGTSGQPQHF.